The 25 T cell receptor beta chains presented below share a single source sample, sequenced in a study of blood T cell repertoires in COVID-19. Some clones are missing from TCRdb's copy, which holds only in-frame ones; the method was immunoSEQ multiplex PCR. The repertoire consists of approximately 44,000 clones, with roughly 88% occurring once and the leading ten covering 1% to 1.5%. Specimen: peripheral blood. These receptors came from a woman between 35 and 50 years old with acute or convalescent COVID-19.

The chain couples TRBV7-9 to TRBJ1-4; 7 bases are shared with TRBD1. CDR3 length: 15 residues. In germline, CDR1 is SEHNR, CDR2 FQNEAQ (reference sequence). Trimming at V came to 1 base and at J to 6 bases, leaving 5 bases not matched to a gene. CDR3 nucleotide sequence: TGTGCCAGCAGCTTAGGACAGGGTTTATATGAAAAACTGTTTTTT. Encoded protein: CASSLGQGLYEKLFF.

The rearrangement links TRBV7-9 to TRBJ1-5, with D uncertain. The V end was cut by 5 bases, the J end by 0 bases, with 14 bases between. In germline, CDR1 is SEHNR, CDR2 FQNEAQ (reference sequence). CDR3 length equals 16 residues. The CDR3 region is CASSPTRQGSNQPQHF. The CDR3 DNA follows: TGTGCCAGCAGCCCCACACGACAAGGTAGCAATCAGCCCCAGCATTTT.

This chain uses TRBV6-6 with TRBJ2-7, with 12 bases lining up with TRBD2. The germline CDR1 and CDR2 sequences are MNHNY and SVGAGI (reference sequence). There are 14 residues in the CDR3. Unmatched junction bases numbered 7, after V lost 8 bases and J lost 5 bases. Written as DNA, the CDR3 is TGTGCCAGCCTAACTAGCGGGAGGACAGACGAGCAGTACTTC. As protein: CASLTSGRTDEQYF.

V is TRBV5-4 and J is TRBJ1-6; TRBD1 matches at 8 bases. CDR1 is SGHNT and CDR2 is YYREEE in the germline V gene (reference sequence). With 4 bases clipped from V and 9 bases from J, the junction kept 18 bases outside the gene matches. The CDR3 consists of 18 residues. The CDR3 loop reads CASSAGQAASYPISPLHF. In DNA form, the CDR3 reads TGTGCCAGCAGCGCGGGACAGGCTGCCAGTTACCCAATTTCACCCCTCCACTTT.

The chain employs TRBV19 and TRBJ2-4, with TRBD1 identical over 9 bases. The CDR3 is made up of 15 amino acids. The germline CDR1 and CDR2 sequences are LNHDA and SQIVND (reference sequence). V was pared by 2 bases and J by 7 bases, with 6 bases of the junction left unmatched. The CDR3 DNA reads TGTGCCAGTAGTATATCACAGGGGGCAACGAACATTCAGTACTTC. Protein: CASSISQGATNIQYF.

The genes are TRBV5-1 and TRBJ1-1, with 7 bases that match TRBD1. V shed 5 bases, J shed 4 bases, and the junction held 8 bases outside the gene matches. This CDR3 region has 14 residues. Per germline, CDR1 SGHRS and CDR2 YFSETQ. The CDR3 bases are TGCGCCAGCAGTATTAGGGGGCTGGGCACTGAAGCTTTCTTT. It encodes CASSIRGLGTEAFF.

The chain uses TRBV6-6 and TRBJ1-5; D may be TRBD1 (6 bases). Germline CDR1 reads MNHNY; CDR2 reads SVGAGI (reference sequence). CDR3 length: 15 amino acids. With 6 bases removed from V and 4 bases from J, the gap between germline ends came to 16 bases. The CDR3 reads CASRKNGQPNQPQHF. In DNA form, the CDR3 reads TGTGCCAGCAGGAAAAATGGACAGCCTAATCAGCCCCAGCATTTT.

The chain has TRBV9 and TRBJ2-7, with 13 positions matching TRBD2. Germline-derived CDR1 and CDR2 are SGDLS and YYNGEE. J gave up 1 base and V 0 bases, and 10 bases lay outside the gene matches. The CDR3 covers 19 residues. In nucleotides, the CDR3 is TGTGCCAGCAGCGTAGAGGGGACTAGCGGGGTCGAAAATTCCTACGAGCAGTACTTC. This codes for CASSVEGTSGVENSYEQYF.

This sequence joins TRBV28 and TRBJ1-2; D remains unclear. Trimming pared 2 bases from V and 5 bases from J, leaving 6 bases between. The CDR3 covers 12 residues. Germline V CDR1 and CDR2: MDHEN, SYDVKM. The DNA for the CDR3 is TGTGCCAGCAGTTTACGTCGGTATGGCTACACCTTC. It translates to CASSLRRYGYTF.

On this clone itself: One end of the junction is discordant with germline, which a read error may explain. The chain joins TRBV3-1 (or the pseudogene TRBV3-2) to TRBJ2-7; 11 bases agree with TRBD1. Germline loops: CDR1 LGHDT, CDR2 YNNKEL (reference sequence). The CDR3 consists of 15 residues. In DNA, the CDR3 is TGTGCCAGCAACCAAGGGACAGGGGGCTCCTACGAGCAGTACTTC. Translation: CASNQGTGGSYEQYF.

V is TRBV2 and J is TRBJ2-3, with TRBD2 matching over 8 bases. After removal of 5 bases from V and 1 base from J, the junction contained 8 bases not matched to a gene. Germline CDR1 reads SNHLY; CDR2 reads FYNNEI. The CDR3 totals 16 residues. The CDR3 DNA sequence: TGTGCCAGCAGTCCTTCAGCGGGAGCTGGCACAGATACGCAGTATTTT. Its translation: CASSPSAGAGTDTQYF.

The rearrangement links TRBV30 to TRBJ2-1; a weak D match, TRBD2 (6 bases). Trimming pared 1 base from V and 6 bases from J, leaving 13 bases between. Germline loops: CDR1 GTSNPN, CDR2 SVGIG (reference sequence). This CDR3 has 14 residues. The CDR3 reads CAWSGSGPPNEQFF. Written as DNA, the CDR3 is TGTGCCTGGAGTGGTAGCGGCCCGCCCAATGAGCAGTTCTTC.

The gene calls are TRBV7-3 and TRBJ2-7, with D maybe TRBD1 (6 bases). This CDR3 region has 15 residues. Deletions cut 4 bases from V and 3 bases from J, with 16 bases between. Germline CDR1 is SGHTA and CDR2 is FQGTGA. CDR3 sequence (DNA): TGTGCCAGCAGCTCCAATCCACAGGGTATCTACGAGCAGTACTTC. Translation: CASSSNPQGIYEQYF.

In this sample, this clone turned up a few times. V and J are TRBV5-8 and TRBJ1-5; 8 bases are shared with TRBD1. Per the germline V gene, CDR1 is SGHTS and CDR2 is YDEGEE. The CDR3 length is 14 residues. The trim removed 6 bases at V and 4 bases at J, leaving 6 bases unmatched. The CDR3 loop is CASTSWTGNQPQHF. The CDR3, as DNA: TGTGCCAGCACCTCCTGGACAGGGAATCAGCCCCAGCATTTT.

The V call is TRBV6-4, the J call TRBJ1-6, with D possibly being TRBD1 (5 bases). Trimming removed 2 bases at V and 9 bases at J, with 14 bases between. The CDR3 extends over 15 amino acids. Germline V gene sequence: CDR1 MRHNA, CDR2 SNTAGT. The CDR3 loop is CASSDHGRGGSPLHF. The CDR3, as DNA: TGTGCCAGCAGTGACCACGGAAGGGGAGGTTCACCCCTCCACTTT.

This clone was found a few times. The rearrangement links TRBV6-6 to TRBJ1-6; weak D call: TRBD1 (6 bases). Germline V gene lookup returns CDR1 MNHNY and CDR2 SVGAGI (reference sequence). This CDR3 is built from 15 residues. The V end lost 6 bases, the J end lost 5 bases, and 14 bases lay between the germline ends. This CDR3 reads CASRGPDRDNSPLHF. DNA of the CDR3: TGTGCCAGCAGGGGGCCGGACAGAGATAATTCACCCCTCCACTTT.

The gene calls are TRBV5-6 and TRBJ2-2, with TRBD2 as a possible D gene (6 bases). CDR1 and CDR2 from the germline V gene are SGHDT and YYEEEE. CDR3 length: 14 amino acids. V lost 4 bases and J lost 7, with 14 bases in between. CDR3 DNA sequence: TGTGCCAGCAGCCCAAGGGCGGGGTACGGGGAGCTGTTTTTT. Translation gives CASSPRAGYGELFF. Looking up the rest from reference TRBV5-6 and TRBJ2-2 gives the full variable domain: DAGVTQSPTHLIKTRGQQVTLRCSPKSGHDTVSWYQQALGQGPQFIFQYYEEEERQRGNFPDRFSGHQFPNYSSELNVNALLLGDSALYLCASSPRAGYGELFFGEGSRLTVL.

This clone was recorded a few times. The V call is TRBV14, the J call TRBJ1-6; 8 positions agree with TRBD1. V gave up 4 bases and J gave up 12 bases; unmatched junction bases: 8. Per germline, CDR1 SGHDN and CDR2 FVKESK. This CDR3 contains 14 residues. Here the CDR3 reads CASSPDRGLGPLHF. As DNA, the CDR3 is TGTGCCAGCAGCCCCGACAGGGGCCTAGGACCCCTCCACTTT.

The V call is TRBV28, the J call TRBJ2-7; D might be TRBD1 (5 bases). This CDR3 is 12 amino acids long. Germline-derived CDR1 and CDR2 are MDHEN and SYDVKM. The V gene lost 9 bases and the J gene lost 6 bases, with 15 bases spanning the gap. The CDR3 here is CASITQGAEQYF. DNA for the CDR3: TGTGCCAGTATAACTCAGGGTGCCGAGCAGTACTTC.

This chain uses TRBV28 with TRBJ1-5, with a possible D match to TRBD1 (5 bases). V lost 3 bases to trimming and J lost 5 bases, with 11 bases between them. The CDR3 runs to 14 residues. Germline V CDR1 and CDR2: MDHEN, SYDVKM. DNA for the CDR3: TGTGCCAGCAGTTTGGGCAAGGGGCATCAGCCCCAGCATTTT. Its translation: CASSLGKGHQPQHF.

This clone is a singleton in its sample. V gene TRBV3-1 (or the pseudogene TRBV3-2) combines with J gene TRBJ1-2; maybe TRBD1 (5 bases). The CDR3 is made up of 13 amino acids. V lost 0 bases and J 8 bases, leaving 10 bases between the germline ends. CDR1 and CDR2 from the germline V gene are LGHDT and YNNKEL (reference sequence). The CDR3 DNA reads TGTGCCAGCAGCCAAGAACAGGTCTCGGGCTACACCTTC. This encodes CASSQEQVSGYTF.

The chain has TRBV27 and TRBJ1-5; weak D call: TRBD1 (6 bases). The germline gives CDR1 MNHEY, CDR2 SMNVEV (reference sequence). The CDR3 is 15 amino acids. The V gene lost 4 bases and the J gene lost 0 bases, with 10 bases spanning the gap. The CDR3 protein is CASSWDIHSNQPQHF. CDR3 DNA sequence: TGTGCCAGCAGTTGGGACATCCATAGCAATCAGCCCCAGCATTTT.

The chain carries TRBV4-1 and TRBJ2-3; TRBD2 matches at 14 bases. The CDR3 has 20 residues. CDR1 is MGHRA and CDR2 is YSYEKL in the germline V gene. With 5 bases clipped from V and 2 bases from J, the junction kept 15 bases outside the gene matches. For the CDR3, the DNA is TGCGCCAGCAGCGCCAACGCGGGACTAGCGGGGGCAGAAGACACAGATACGCAGTATTTT. It yields the protein CASSANAGLAGAEDTDTQYF.

This chain uses TRBV6-5 with TRBJ2-7; perhaps TRBD1 as D (5 bases). The CDR3 is 15 amino acids. Per the germline V gene, CDR1 is MNHEY and CDR2 is SVGAGI. V lost 0 bases and J lost 4, with 13 bases in between. CDR3 region: CASSYSFTGRYEQYF. CDR3 nucleotide sequence: TGTGCCAGCAGTTACTCGTTCACAGGCCGTTACGAGCAGTACTTC.

The chain is built from TRBV10-1 and TRBJ2-5; 8 nucleotides line up with TRBD2. The CDR3 contains 14 residues. With V trimmed by 5 bases and J by 5 bases, 7 bases remained unmatched. Germline-derived CDR1 and CDR2 are WNHNN and SYGVQD (reference sequence). Here the CDR3 DNA reads TGCGCCAGCAGTAAAGCGGGAGAGATTGAGACCCAGTACTTC. Protein sequence: CASSKAGEIETQYF.